This T cell receptor (beta chain) was recorded in a study of CD8+ T cells in alopecia areata. RNA, once extracted, was reverse transcribed into cDNA for use as the sequencing template. The assay was immunoSEQ multiplex PCR, and TCRdb's table has in-frame clones only and misses some. The sample holds 60,000 to 70,000 clones; 45% to 55% are singletons and the top ten take about a sixth. Broader study findings: An increase in clonality over normal scalp was evident in lesional scalp, especially alopecia totalis/universalis.

Comments on this clone: Antigen specificity is unknown.

Punch biopsies of lesional scalp, plus peripheral blood, were taken from alopecia areata patients. Sequencing was performed on CD8+ T cells sorted from blood, taken at week 0. This clonotype was sampled from a human donor with alopecia areata.

Written as DNA, the CDR3 is TGTGCCAGCAGCCCTGGGAGGGGAGGAGGCTACACCTTC. It codes for CASSPGRGGGYTF. The chain recombines TRBV28 with TRBJ1-2, with a weak D call TRBD1 (5 bases). Germline V gives CDR1 MDHEN, CDR2 SYDVKM. V was pared by 6 bases and J by 8 bases, with 16 bases between. The CDR3 sequence is 13 residues long.